This record concerns one TCR beta chain sequence. Without a recorded count, this clonotype is taken to be medium-sized (0.01 to 0.1%) from its frequency. What this receptor recognizes is not known. CDR1 and CDR2 (KGHSH, LQKENI) derive from the germline V gene. The CDR3 measures 16 amino acids from cysteine to phenylalanine. No DNA is recorded. The protocol used for the library was 10x single-cell sequencing. Profiling of CSF cells was done with 10X Genomics single-cell V(D)J and 5' gene-expression libraries. CSF single-cell TCR libraries were sequenced on an Illumina NextSeq550. The study's own analysis went as follows. V(D)J reads were aligned to the vdj-GRCh38 alts ensemble 2.0.0 reference and were analysed with the Cell Ranger vdj pipeline. Clonotypes were defined as cell barcodes sharing the same set of productive CDR3 nucleotide sequences. Clonotype information was added to Seurat v3.0 gene-expression metadata to link clonality with transcriptional profiles. CSF cells with more than 1,800 genes, more than 7,500 UMIs or more than 10% mitochondrial reads were excluded. To identify TCRs with known antigen specificity, CDR3-beta sequences were compared against VDJdb. Clone sharing was examined by network analysis using the R package qgraph, in which only TCRs with complete alpha and beta chains were included. With the reads reprocessed by TCRdb, a single entry stands for each CDR3 protein sequence and no DNA is reported. The V and J calls come from TCRdb's annotation, not from the publication. This sample's clone table shows over 950 distinct CDR3 sequences. Under 10% of the sample is taken by the ten largest.

This sample was taken from a study of CD8 T cells in cerebrospinal fluid in Alzheimer's disease (TCRdb year 2020). Concerning the study at large: The study assessed CSF T cell clonal expansion with two single-cell approaches: plate-based nested PCR sequencing and droplet-based sequencing. The CSF gene-expression analysis, which included patients with Parkinson's disease, covered a total of roughly 25 samples. This study tested whether clonally expanded T cells could be found in cerebrospinal fluid from healthy elderly individuals and from patients with neurodegenerative disease. In the droplet-based CSF analysis comparing patients with controls, about nine healthy controls (about 11,000 cells) and about nine patients with MCI or Alzheimer's disease (just over 10,000 cells) were included. What the authors observed across the whole study: In pooled data, a highly expanded clone (at least 3% of TCRs) occurred in 1 of 10 healthy subjects versus most of the 6 Alzheimer's patients. Finding EBV-specific TCRs in CSF, the authors cautioned, does not establish a causal link between EBV and Alzheimer's disease. The largest CSF clone made up a higher percentage of TCRs in patients with MCI or Alzheimer's disease than in controls. The EBV-specific clones were neither the most highly expanded clones nor enriched among patients. Only samples with detectable clones (approximately 11 healthy, 5 MCI, 5 AD, 6 PD) were included in the overall clonality comparison.

Acute infectious disease was absent in all participants, and all participants were in good physical condition. For droplet-based sequencing, live CSF cells were sorted with a live/dead marker. To pellet immune cells, CSF obtained by lumbar puncture was centrifuged at 300g. CSF samples were checked for red blood cells, and any sample contaminated with blood was excluded. CSF cells were cryopreserved in freezing medium, frozen at -80 degrees C overnight, and then transferred to liquid nitrogen for storage. Before analysis, CSF samples had been stored for less than six months. Sequenced material: cerebrospinal fluid. The TCR originated in a human donor in good health. This sequence uses TRBV18 and TRBJ2-7; the D call from TCRdb, TRBD1, cannot be confirmed without DNA. The CDR3 region reads CASSPVQGTPIDEQYF.